This T cell receptor (beta chain) appears in the sequencing data of a study of cytomegalovirus exposure and HLA in healthy donors. The PCR contained 60 Vbeta and 13 Jbeta primers. Repertoires were generated with immunoSEQ multiplex PCR, while TCRdb's copy carries only in-frame clones and drops some. The sample holds roughly 220,000 clones, roughly 68% seen once. Healthy bone marrow donors made up the cohort. Though nominally healthy at sampling, donors likely had unrecorded immune exposures. V shed 5 bases and J 4 bases; nucleotides not matched to a gene: 6. From germline, CDR1 is MNHEY and CDR2 SMNVEV (reference sequence). This CDR3 is 14 amino acids long. This clone was recorded once.

The chain recombines TRBV27 with TRBJ2-5; 8 bases match TRBD2. The sequenced sample was PBMCs. The receptor comes from a middle-aged man in good health and CMV-seropositive. Written as DNA, the CDR3 is TGTGCCAGCAGTGCCTACGGGGGGGGAGAGACCCAGTACTTC. This translates into CASSAYGGGETQYF.